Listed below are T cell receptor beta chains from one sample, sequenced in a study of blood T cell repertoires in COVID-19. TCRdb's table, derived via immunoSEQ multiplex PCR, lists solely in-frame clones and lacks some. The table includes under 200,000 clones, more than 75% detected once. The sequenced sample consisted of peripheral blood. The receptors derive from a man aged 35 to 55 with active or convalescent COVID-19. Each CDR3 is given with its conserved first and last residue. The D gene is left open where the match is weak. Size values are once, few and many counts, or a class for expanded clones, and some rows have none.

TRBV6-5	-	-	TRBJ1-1	TGTGCCAGTGGAGAACTAAGGAACACTGAAGCTTTCTTT	CASGELRNTEAFF
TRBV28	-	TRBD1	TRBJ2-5	TGTGCCAGCATTGCCGGGACAGGGGCGAGTAGTGGGACCCAGTACTTC	CASIAGTGASSGTQYF
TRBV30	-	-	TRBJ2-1	TGTGCCTGGAGTCCGGGGAACAATGAGCAGTTCTTC	CAWSPGNNEQFF
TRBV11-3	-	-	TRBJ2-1	TGTGCCAGCAGCCCCCTAGGAGGCGAGCAGTTCTTC	CASSPLGGEQFF
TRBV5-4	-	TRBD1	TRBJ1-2	TGTGCCAGCAGCTTTGGACAGGTCTATGGCTACACCTTC	CASSFGQVYGYTF
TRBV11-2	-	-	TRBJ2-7	TGTGCCAGCACCCCACTAGAGGGTTTTGGCTCCTACGAGCAGTACTTC	CASTPLEGFGSYEQYF
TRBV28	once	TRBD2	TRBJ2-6	TGTGCCAGCAGTTTTGTAGCGGGGGGCGCTGGGGCCAACGTCCTGACTTTC	CASSFVAGGAGANVLTF
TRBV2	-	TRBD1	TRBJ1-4	TGTGCCAGCAGTCGGGCCAGGGGGGAAAAACTGTTTTTT	CASSRARGEKLFF
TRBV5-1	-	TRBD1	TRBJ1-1	TGCGCCAGCAGCTTGGAGGGCAGGGGGGCGAACACTGAAGCTTTCTTT	CASSLEGRGANTEAFF
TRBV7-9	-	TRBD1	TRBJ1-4	TGTGCCAGCAGCTTACCCAGGGGAAGACAGGGCCCTAATGAAAAACTGTTTTTT	CASSLPRGRQGPNEKLFF
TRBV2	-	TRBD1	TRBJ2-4	TGTGCCAGCAGACAACAGGGGGCGGACATTCAGTACTTC	CASRQQGADIQYF
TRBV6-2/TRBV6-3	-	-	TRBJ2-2	TGTGCCAGCACCCCCGGGGGTCGAGAAACCGGGGAGCTGTTTTTT	CASTPGGRETGELFF
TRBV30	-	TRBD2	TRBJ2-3	TGTGCCTGGAGTGTACTGGGGGGGGGCACAGATACGCAGTATTTT	CAWSVLGGGTDTQYF
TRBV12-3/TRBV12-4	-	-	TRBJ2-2	TGTGCCAGCCCACAGTACACCGGGGAGCTGTTTTTT	CASPQYTGELFF
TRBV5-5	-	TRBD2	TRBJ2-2	TGTGCCAGCAGCCTGGACCGGGGGAGGGCGGTCACCGGGGAGCTGTTTTTT	CASSLDRGRAVTGELFF
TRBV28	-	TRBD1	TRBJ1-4	TGTGCCAGCAGTTTACCGGGACAGCTAAGGGAAAAACTGTTTTTT	CASSLPGQLREKLFF
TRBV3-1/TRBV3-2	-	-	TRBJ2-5	TGTGCCAGCAGCCAAGACGGAGGGACCCAGTACTTC	CASSQDGGTQYF
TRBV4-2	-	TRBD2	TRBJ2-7	TGTGCCAGCAGCCAGGCCGGGGGGGCTCTGGAGCAGTACTTC	CASSQAGGALEQYF
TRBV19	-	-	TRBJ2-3	TGTGCCAGTAGTTCCCGGGCTAGCTCTGGCACAGATACGCAGTATTTT	CASSSRASSGTDTQYF
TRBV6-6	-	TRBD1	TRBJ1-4	TGTGCCAGCGGACAGGGGGGGTTGGCTAATGAAAAACTGTTTTTT	CASGQGGLANEKLFF
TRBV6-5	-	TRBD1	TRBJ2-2	TGTGCCAGCAGTTACCTCCGGGACAGTTCAATCCGGGGGCTGTTTTTT	CASSYLRDSSIRGLFF
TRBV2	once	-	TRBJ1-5	TGTGCCAGCAGCGGCGCAACAGGGCGGTTTTCAAATCAGCCCCAGCATTTT	CASSGATGRFSNQPQHF
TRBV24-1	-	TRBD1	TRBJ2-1	TGTGCCACCAGTGACGCCGGACAGGGGGCTGATGAGCAGTTCTTC	CATSDAGQGADEQFF
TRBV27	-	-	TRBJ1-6	TGTGCCAGCAAACGGGGGGATTCACCCCTCCACTTT	CASKRGDSPLHF
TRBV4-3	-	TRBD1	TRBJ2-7	TGCGCCAGCAGCCAGGACCGGGACAGCTACGTCTCCTACGAGCAGTACTTC	CASSQDRDSYVSYEQYF
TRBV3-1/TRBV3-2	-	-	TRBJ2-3	TGTGCCAGCAGCCAAGCCCAGGGCACAGATACGCAGTATTTT	CASSQAQGTDTQYF
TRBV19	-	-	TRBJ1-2	TGTGCCAGTAGTATTCGGGGATCCGGTAACTATGGCTACACCTTC	CASSIRGSGNYGYTF
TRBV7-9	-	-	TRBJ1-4	TGTGCCAGCAGCTTAGTAGGTTGGGTAGACAGAACGGGTTCTCTGTTTTTT	CASSLVGWVDRTGSLFF
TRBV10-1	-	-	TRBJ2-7	TGCGCCAGCAGTGAGTCGAACGGACTCTGGCTTTCCTACGAGCAGTACTTC	CASSESNGLWLSYEQYF
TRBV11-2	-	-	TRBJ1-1	TGTGCCAGCAGCCCCGCAGGTAAATCCACTGAAGCTTTCTTT	CASSPAGKSTEAFF
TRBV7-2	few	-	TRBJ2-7	TGTGCCAGCAGCTTCACTAGCAGGAAGTCCGAGCAGTACTTC	CASSFTSRKSEQYF
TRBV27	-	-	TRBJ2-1	TGTGCCAGCAGTTTTAGCGGCTCCGGGACCTACAATGAGCAGTTCTTC	CASSFSGSGTYNEQFF
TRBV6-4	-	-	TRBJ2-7	TGTGCCAGCAGTGACGTGACAGCAACTCCCGGCGAGCAGTACTTC	CASSDVTATPGEQYF
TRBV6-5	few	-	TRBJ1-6	TGTGCCAGCAGTTTAGACATTTCATCACCCCTCCACTTT	CASSLDISSPLHF
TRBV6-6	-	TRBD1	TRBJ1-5	TGTGCCAGCAGTTACCAGGGGGCGCAGGGACCCCAGCATTTT	CASSYQGAQGPQHF
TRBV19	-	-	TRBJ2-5	TGTGCCAGTAGCCGATTGCTGGCCCAAGAGACCCAGTACTTC	CASSRLLAQETQYF
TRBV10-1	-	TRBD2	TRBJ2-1	TGCGCCAGCAGTGAGTCTGCGGGGGGCTTTGATGAGCAGTTCTTC	CASSESAGGFDEQFF
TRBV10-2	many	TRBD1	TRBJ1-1	TGCGCCAGCAGTGACGCGGGAGGGGGCATTAGCACTGAAGCTTTCTTT	CASSDAGGGISTEAFF
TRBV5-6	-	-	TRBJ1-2	TGTGCCAGCAGCTTATCTCTAAGCGGTTATGGCTACACCTTC	CASSLSLSGYGYTF
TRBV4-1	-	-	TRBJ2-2	TGCGCCAGCAGCCAAGATTCGGGGTTGCGGGTGCGTCGGGAGCTGTTTTTT	CASSQDSGLRVRRELFF
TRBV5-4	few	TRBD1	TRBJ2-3	TGTGCCAGCAGCTGGGACAGGGGATCAGATACGCAGTATTTT	CASSWDRGSDTQYF
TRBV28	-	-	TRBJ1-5	TGTGCCAGCAGTTTCGTCGCCTCTAGGCAGCCCCAGCATTTT	CASSFVASRQPQHF